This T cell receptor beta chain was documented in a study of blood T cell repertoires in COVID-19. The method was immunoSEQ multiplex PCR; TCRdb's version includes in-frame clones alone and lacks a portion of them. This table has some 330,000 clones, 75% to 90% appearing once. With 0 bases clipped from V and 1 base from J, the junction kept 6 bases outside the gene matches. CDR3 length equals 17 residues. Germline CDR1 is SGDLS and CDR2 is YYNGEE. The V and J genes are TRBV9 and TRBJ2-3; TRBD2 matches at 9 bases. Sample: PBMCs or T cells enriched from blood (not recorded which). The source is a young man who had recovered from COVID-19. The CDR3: CASSVVSGGSRTDTQYF. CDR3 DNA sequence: TGTGCCAGCAGCGTAGTTAGCGGGGGATCCCGCACAGATACGCAGTATTTT.